Below, one T cell receptor (beta chain) is given with its context. The CDR3 is 13 residues long. Trimming left V 5 bases short and J 7 bases short, with 14 bases between. Per germline, CDR1 SGHAT and CDR2 FQNNGV. Original processing methods: Cell counts per sample came from amplifying reference gene primers. Clones were read by immunoSEQ multiplex PCR, and TCRdb kept only the in-frame ones, dropping some. The DNA was the basis for D and trimming; V, J and clone size are from that table. This sample has roughly 96,000 clones, with about 80% found just once. The data were obtained in a study of blood T cell repertoires in COVID-19. About the study: Acute and convalescent COVID-19 specimens originated in the United States, Italy and Spain. From T cells, B-cell-depleted T cells, or PBMCs came the material, which was cDNA or gDNA.

This receptor was taken from a man older than 75 with acute or convalescent COVID-19. Sequencing used peripheral blood. The rearrangement uses TRBV11-2 and TRBJ1-1, with D maybe TRBD1 (6 bases). This CDR3 reads CASSPMSGDEAFF. DNA for the CDR3: TGTGCCAGCAGCCCCATGTCAGGGGATGAAGCTTTCTTT.